Listed below are T cell receptor beta chains from one sample, sequenced in a study of response to subunit inactivated influenza vaccine. MiXCR was run by TCRdb on the RT-PCR reads, yielding one entry per CDR3 protein. Among around 470,000 distinct CDR3 sequences, around 7.9% were seen once, and the ten largest hold about an eighth. Sequences were derived from PBMCs from blood, sampled roughly 24 months after vaccination. All receptors derive from a man aged 45 to 70 who received an inactivated influenza vaccine. Both conserved end residues are part of each CDR3. Fields, in order: D gene, clone size, V gene, J gene, CDR3 DNA, CDR3 protein. A D gene is named only where the DNA matches it firmly. Size tells how often a clone was seen (once, few, many) or the class of an expanded clone, and some rows leave it out.

.,few,TRBV9,TRBJ2-5,TGTGCCAGCAGCGTAGCGGCTACCCAAGAGACCCAGTACTTC,CASSVAATQETQYF
TRBD2,.,TRBV20-1,TRBJ2-5,TGCAGTGCTAAGAGCGGGGGGGCCGGTGAGACCCAGTACTTC,CSAKSGGAGETQYF
TRBD1,.,TRBV20-1,TRBJ2-2,TGCAGTGCTAGGTCGCAGGGGGCAACCGGGGAGCTGTTTTTT,CSARSQGATGELFF
TRBD2,few,TRBV20-1,TRBJ2-1,TGCAGTGCTAGAGACTCTCTAGCGGGCACGCTTTACAATGAGCAGTTCTTC,CSARDSLAGTLYNEQFF
TRBD2,.,TRBV20-1,TRBJ2-3,TGCAGTGCTAGGACTAGCGTAATTTATACGCAGTATTTT,CSARTSVIYTQYF
.,.,TRBV5-5,TRBJ2-1,TGTGCCAGCAGCTTTGTAGAGTACAATGAGCAGTTCTTC,CASSFVEYNEQFF
.,many,TRBV12-3/TRBV12-4,TRBJ1-4,TGTGCCAGCTTTAGGTCAACTAATGAAAAACTGTTTTTT,CASFRSTNEKLFF
TRBD2,few,TRBV3-1,TRBJ2-3,TGTGCCAGCAGCCGGAAAAAAGCGGGGGGGCGACGTGATACGCAGTATTTT,CASSRKKAGGRRDTQYF
TRBD1,.,TRBV11-2,TRBJ2-3,TGTGCCAGCAGCGAAGGACAGGGAGGTACGCAGTATTTT,CASSEGQGGTQYF
.,.,TRBV7-9,TRBJ2-7,TGTGCCAGCAGCTTAGTTATCGGGACTTCCTACGAGCAGTACTTC,CASSLVIGTSYEQYF